This T cell receptor beta chain was captured in a study of cytomegalovirus exposure and HLA in healthy donors (dated by TCRdb to 2016 to 2017). About the investigation overall: An earlier analysis of 587 of the donors reported about 250 Gb of sequence data and 100 million to 130 million unique TCR beta sequences from around 200 million T cells. An early release covering roughly 580 HLA-typed donors comprised around 300 gigabases of sequencing data and about 90 million unique TCR sequences. The genetic ancestry cluster associated with self-reported Caucasian donors included around four fifths of the roughly 380 genotyped donors. The study aimed to test whether signatures of past pathogen exposure could be identified by cataloging public T cell receptors. The study profiled the T cell repertoires of hundreds of subjects by immunosequencing and related them to cytomegalovirus serostatus. A separate validation cohort of approximately 120 different subjects was used in addition to the 666-subject first cohort. The study combined high-throughput TCR immunosequencing, statistical association of individual TCRs with disease status, and machine learning to predict cytomegalovirus infection status. A later analysis re-examined previously published TCR beta repertoires from more than 600 donors and added high-resolution HLA genotyping to investigate patterns of TCR occurrence. The later analysis used no new phenotypic data to find candidate immune exposures, relying instead on TCR beta sequences and their occurrence across donors. In an earlier analysis of roughly 580 of the donors, high-throughput TCR beta sequencing was used to judge whether each TCR beta V gene segment behaved as functional or pseudogenic. Donor age, sex, ethnicity and CMV serostatus were compiled alongside the repertoire data. A later genetic analysis used genome-wide SNP genotypes for about 65% of the roughly 700 donors, treating that subset as a discovery cohort. All discovery cohort repertoires had been generated using a single sequencing platform. Both class I and class II loci were covered by HLA typing, at four-digit resolution. The number of typed donors differed by locus: about 629-630 for A, B, C, DRB1 and DQB1; approximately 540 for DQA1; 600 to 610 for DPA1; and 400 to 480 for DPB1. Because of strong linkage in the cohort, five DR-DQ haplotypes were treated as single units for association and clustering. Among about 390 genotyped donors of the cohort, an average of approximately 230,000 unique TCR beta nucleotide sequences were sequenced per donor, around a sixth of them non-productive.

Summary of the overall study and its limitations: The presence/absence analyses assumed that sequencing depth was roughly uniform across donors, and that assumption may not be true. Because HLA typing was unavailable for some donors at each locus, only the typed subset was used in association tests. The classifier was reported to diagnose cytomegalovirus status with high specificity and sensitivity in both the original and validation cohorts. Because counts were too low, more than 15 rarely observed V segments, including chromosome 9 orphons, were excluded from the earlier analysis of 587 of the donors. For the cohort, immune exposure information was limited to CMV serostatus. An earlier analysis of around 600 of the donors showed that most TCR beta V segments appeared in productive rearrangements either about 87% or about 30% of the time, which broadly matched IMGT annotations. Across donors, most TCR sequences were observed very rarely, whereas some public TCRs were present in many individuals. A further reported finding was that TCR beta sequences accurately predicted the HLA-A and HLA-B alleles for most subjects in the first cohort. In a later analysis, several top co-occurrence clusters were reported to appear linked to parvovirus B19, influenza, CMV and Epstein-Barr virus. In a later analysis, HLA-associated TCR beta chains were found to be more clonally expanded and to have lower generation probabilities than equally common non-associated chains. A cluster of highly shared sequence variants was judged likely to be a technical artifact of the sequencing pipeline. In the study, 164 TCR beta chains were listed as associated with cytomegalovirus. Linkage disequilibrium might explain the correlated functional status among segregating V segments, but an unknown experimental factor could not be ruled out. This cohort had only TCR beta chains sequenced, and the lack of alpha or paired-chain data limited which features could be detected. Some IMGT-functional V segments, including TRBV6-2 and TRBV6-3, could not be told apart with the 87-base-pair reads, so those segments were excluded. An association between a missense DCLRE1C variant and V-gene and J-gene trimming of TCR beta chains was found in a later genetic analysis and replicated in an independent cohort. Most CMV-associated TCR beta chains appeared to be HLA-restricted in a later analysis, and the HLA associations seemed to be driven largely by CMV exposure. A few of the identified cytomegalovirus-associated TCR beta chains were confirmed in vitro to be specific for cytomegalovirus antigens. When HLA alleles, especially DR and DQ, strongly co-occurred, TCR associations were difficult to assign to individual alleles. The authors suggested that the approach could potentially be generalized to other disease states and immunological phenotypes. In a later analysis, the rate of TCR association differed among HLA loci, with DRB1 alleles having the most associated TCRs and HLA-C alleles having the fewest. A later analysis associated roughly 17,000 TCR beta sequences with specific HLA alleles at a false discovery rate of 0.05. According to a later genetic analysis, donors in an Asian-associated ancestry cluster had fewer N-insertions in productive TCRs than the approximately 650-donor mean.

This clone was counted once. Its recognized antigen is unknown. No base quality values were provided; no much bigger clone lies one nucleotide off. Unmatched junction bases come to 4, with V trimmed by 5 bases and J by 4 bases. Spanning cysteine to phenylalanine, the CDR3 consists of 13 amino acids. Left in the record is the CDR3 DNA by itself, 39 bases read in frame from the first base. CDR1 and CDR2 are drawn from the germline V gene: MNHEY, SVGAGI. Library preparation was by the immunoSEQ multiplex PCR assay. A mixture of 60 forward primers for TCR Vbeta segments and 13 reverse primers for TCR Jbeta segments was used in the multiplex PCR. The CDR3 region of rearranged TCR beta genes was amplified from genomic DNA with a multiplex PCR assay. On the Illumina HiSeq System, the amplified TCR beta libraries were sequenced as 87-base-pair reads. In the original analysis: A later analysis tallied approximately 87 million unique TCR beta chains across the 666 repertoires, and about 12 million of those chains were shared by two or more donors. To remove PCR and sequencing errors, raw reads were error-corrected and collapsed into unique sequences using a nearest-neighbor algorithm that merged closely related sequences. V, D and J gene segments were assigned by aligning CDR3 sequences to IMGT reference sequences. For a sequence to be retained, a match of at least six nucleotides was required to both a V gene segment and a J gene segment. Rearrangements were classified as productive when the CDR3 lacked stop codons and remained in frame with V and J, and all other rearrangements were classified as non-productive. CDR3 was defined by IMGT convention, running from the second conserved V-encoded cysteine to the conserved J-encoded phenylalanine. The earlier analysis of 587 of the donors excluded sequences that lacked an unambiguous match to a single V gene segment. In an earlier analysis of approximately 560 of the donors, a V segment was called functional when productive rearrangements were above 56.7%, and segregating when the standard deviation between donors exceeded 5%. A statistical classification framework was developed to diagnose cytomegalovirus status using the catalog of TCR beta chain sequences. V and J gene assignment, in a later analysis, came from comparing TCR nucleotide sequences with IMGT/GENE-DB human TR gene sequences. The TCRdist pipeline was used in a later analysis to assign CDR3 sequences and most-parsimonious VDJ recombination scenarios. In a later analysis, each TCR beta chain was defined by its CDR3 amino acid sequence together with its V-gene family, and reads lacking a unique V-gene family were excluded. To address suspected cross-contamination and a sequencing artifact, a later analysis removed approximately 600 highly shared, low-generation-probability nucleotide sequences. A later analysis calculated a clonal expansion index for each public chain from normalized within-repertoire ranks of inferred template counts. A later analysis computed generation probabilities with a VDJ recombination model fitted to out-of-frame rearrangements, and checked the results against IGoR. A later analysis scored TCR-TCR, TCR-HLA and TCR-CMV co-occurrence with hypergeometric tests, applying a repertoire-size bias correction to TCR pairs. False discovery rates were estimated in a later analysis by permuting HLA or CMV assignments 20 times. In a later analysis, co-occurring TCRs were grouped using DBSCAN, with TCRdist sequence similarity added in when clustering inside HLA-allele-positive subsets. Repertoires with fewer than 30,000 or more than 120,000 public chains were left out of co-occurrence clustering, as were about five repertoires with anomalous nucleotide sharing. Held by TCRdb, this immuneACCESS table contains in-frame sequences only and omits some clones. Under half of the omission traces to an unresolved V gene where checked; the cause of the rest is unknown. The DNA gave D and trimming, while V, J and clone size come from that table. Present in this sample are roughly 110,000 clones, around 67% of which were seen just once. Less than 15% of the sample is taken by the ten largest.

In total, 630 or so healthy bone marrow donors made up the cohort. Cohort members were all nominally healthy when sampled, although unrecorded immune exposures were likely present. The donor tested CMV seropositive and was one of the 289 seropositive cohort members. Every donor gave a peripheral blood sample, and the peripheral blood mononuclear cells from that sample were used for TCR beta sequencing. The Qiagen DNeasy Blood Extraction Kit was used to extract genomic DNA from the blood cell samples. Rearrangement joined TRBV6-5 to TRBJ2-7; TRBD1 fits 8 bases in the junction. Sequenced sample: PBMCs. This TCR derives from a woman aged 40 to 49 in good health and CMV-seropositive. The DNA sequence is given as TGTGCCAGCAGTCCAGGGGGCAGGTACGAGCAGTACTTC. This encodes CASSPGGRYEQYF.